One T cell receptor (beta chain) is described in this entry. This entry is derived from a study of blood T cell repertoires in COVID-19. This CDR3 has 13 amino acids. Trimming took off 1 base at V and 6 bases at J, with 7 bases between the two ends. The V gene's germline CDR1 is GTSNPN and CDR2 SVGIG (reference sequence). TCRdb keeps only in-frame clones here, not all; method: immunoSEQ multiplex PCR. Seen here are about 250,000 clones, approximately 90% observed once, and the top ten hold roughly 15%. The source material was PBMCs or T cells enriched from blood (not recorded which). The TCR originated in a man aged 18 to 29 who had recovered from COVID-19. The chain is built from TRBV30 and TRBJ1-6; D gene unclear. The CDR3 sequence: CAWSGGSNSPLHF. The CDR3 coding sequence is TGTGCCTGGAGTGGTGGCAGTAATTCACCCCTCCACTTT.